A selection of T cell receptor beta chains follows, all from one sample in a study of OX40 agonist ivuxolimab in advanced cancers. Clones were read by immunoSEQ multiplex PCR, and TCRdb kept only the in-frame ones, dropping some. Of tens of thousands of clones detected, roughly four fifths appear once; the ten largest clones hold 3.4%. Sequenced material: CD4+ or CD8+ T cells sorted from blood, taken in a trial of the OX40 agonist ivuxolimab. The receptors were gathered from an adult with an advanced solid tumor such as melanoma, head and neck, liver or kidney cancer. CDR3s leave out the opening cysteine and the closing phenylalanine or tryptophan.

j_call	v_call	cdr3_aa
TRBJ2-1	TRBV11-2	ASSFSRNLNEQF
TRBJ1-5	TRBV7-2	ASSLRSNQPQH
TRBJ1-6	TRBV27	ASSLHRGRSPLH
TRBJ1-3	TRBV13	ASSPRAASGNTIY
TRBJ1-1	TRBV2	ASSEQGVNTEAF
TRBJ2-7	TRBV9	ASSLRGTQDYEQY
NA	TRBV19	ASSRSWGGSYEQY
TRBJ2-7	TRBV10-3	AISDDQAYEQY
TRBJ1-4	TRBV7-9	ASSLALSTRAPTNEKLF
TRBJ2-5	TRBV5-1	ASSLGSGGAQETQY
TRBJ2-7	TRBV19	ASSIRAGGDSYEQY
TRBJ1-3	TRBV28	ASSSTGTVENTIY
TRBJ1-2	TRBV6-6	ASSRRDRRSSYGYT
TRBJ1-5	TRBV28	ASTRGWDQPQH
TRBJ2-1	TRBV11-2	ASSPSTSGGREQF